This entry describes one T cell receptor (beta chain). These data come from a study of control samples from healthy donors and cancer patients. The CDR3 runs 17 residues. In germline, CDR1 is SGHKS, CDR2 YYEKEE (reference sequence). Trimming removed 0 bases at V and 8 bases at J, with 23 bases between. Clones were sequenced by immunoSEQ multiplex PCR, and TCRdb holds only the in-frame ones, with some missing. The sample lists over 90,000 clones; about 92% were seen once. The genes are TRBV5-5 and TRBJ1-2; the D gene is possibly TRBD1 (5 bases). Sequencing was carried out using blood. This sequence originates from a woman aged 18-29 years in good health. The CDR3 DNA follows: TGTGCCAGCAGCTTGGGGACACGAAGTACAATGGTATGGGGCTACACCTTC. It codes for CASSLGTRSTMVWGYTF.